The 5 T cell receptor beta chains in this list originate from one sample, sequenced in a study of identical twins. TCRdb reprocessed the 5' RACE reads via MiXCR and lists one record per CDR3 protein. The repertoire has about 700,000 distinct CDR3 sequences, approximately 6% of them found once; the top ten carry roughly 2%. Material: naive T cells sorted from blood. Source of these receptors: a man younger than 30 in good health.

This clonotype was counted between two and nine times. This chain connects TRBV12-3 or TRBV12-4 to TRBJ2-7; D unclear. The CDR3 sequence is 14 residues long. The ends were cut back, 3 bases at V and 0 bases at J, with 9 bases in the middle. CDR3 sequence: CASSFRRSSYEQYF. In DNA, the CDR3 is TGTGCCAGCAGTTTTCGGCGGAGCTCCTACGAGCAGTACTTC.

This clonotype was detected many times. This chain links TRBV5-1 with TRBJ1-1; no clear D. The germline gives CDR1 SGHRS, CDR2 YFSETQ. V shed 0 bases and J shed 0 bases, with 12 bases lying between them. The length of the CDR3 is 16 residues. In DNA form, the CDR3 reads TGCGCCAGCAGCTTGGTACTCGGGGAAGTGAACACTGAAGCTTTCTTT. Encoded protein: CASSLVLGEVNTEAFF.

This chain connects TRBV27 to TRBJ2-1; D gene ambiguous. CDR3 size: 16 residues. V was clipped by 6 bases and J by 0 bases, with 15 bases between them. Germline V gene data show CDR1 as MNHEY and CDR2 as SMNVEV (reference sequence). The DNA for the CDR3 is TGTGCCAGCAGCCTAGAAGGTGGTATCTCCTACAATGAGCAGTTCTTC. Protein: CASSLEGGISYNEQFF.

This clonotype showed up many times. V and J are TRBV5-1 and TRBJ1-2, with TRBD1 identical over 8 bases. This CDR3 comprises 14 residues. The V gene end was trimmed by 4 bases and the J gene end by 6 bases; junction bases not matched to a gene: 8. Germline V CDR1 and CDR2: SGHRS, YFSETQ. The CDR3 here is CASSPGQGGNGYTF. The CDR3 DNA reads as TGCGCCAGCAGCCCAGGACAGGGTGGAAATGGCTACACCTTC.

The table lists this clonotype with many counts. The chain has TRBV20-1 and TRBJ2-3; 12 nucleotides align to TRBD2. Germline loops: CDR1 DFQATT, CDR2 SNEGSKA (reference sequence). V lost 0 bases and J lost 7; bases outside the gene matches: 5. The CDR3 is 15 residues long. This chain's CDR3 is CSARDRLAGVNTQYF. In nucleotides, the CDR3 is TGCAGTGCTAGAGATCGACTAGCGGGAGTTAATACGCAGTATTTT.